These T cell receptor beta chains were read from a single sample in a study of shared clonotypes between healthy human individuals. The repertoire was sequenced with immunoSEQ multiplex PCR; TCRdb's copy has only in-frame clones and lacks some. The sample has millions of clones, approximately 90% seen once. Sequencing used naive CD4+ T cells sorted from blood. The source of these receptors is a man aged 18 to 30 in good health. Each CDR3 is given with its conserved first and last residue. D genes are given only for firm matches. Clone size is shown for a subset of rows, as once, few, many or a class of expanded clone.

v_call,clone_size,d_call,j_call,cdr3_aa,cdr3_nt
TRBV7-9,.,TRBD1,TRBJ1-1,CASSSTGGAGTEAFF,TGTGCCAGCAGCTCTACAGGGGGCGCGGGCACTGAAGCTTTCTTT
TRBV18,.,TRBD1,TRBJ1-2,CASSPKGQGHGYTF,TGTGCCAGCTCACCAAAGGGACAGGGCCATGGCTACACCTTC
TRBV5-6,.,TRBD2,TRBJ2-5,CASREPIAGGPSGETQYF,TGTGCCAGTAGAGAACCGATAGCGGGAGGGCCCTCGGGAGAGACCCAGTACTTC
TRBV7-9,.,.,TRBJ2-7,CASSLGQTPYEQYF,TGTGCCAGCAGCTTAGGGCAGACCCCCTACGAGCAGTACTTC
TRBV10-3,.,TRBD1,TRBJ2-7,CAITRDRAYEQYF,TGTGCCATCACCAGGGACAGGGCCTACGAGCAGTACTTC
TRBV7-9,.,.,TRBJ1-6,CASRDNRQFNSPLHF,TGTGCCAGCAGAGATAATCGACAGTTTAATTCACCCCTCCACTTT
TRBV7-2,.,.,TRBJ1-5,CASSQDGASNQPQHF,TGTGCCAGCAGTCAAGACGGAGCGAGCAATCAGCCCCAGCATTTT
TRBV6-5,.,TRBD1,TRBJ1-2,CASSYRGQGDGDGYTF,TGTGCCAGCAGTTACCGGGGACAGGGTGACGGTGATGGCTACACCTTC
TRBV7-2,once,TRBD1,TRBJ1-1,CASSLGGGGKNTEAFF,TGTGCCAGCAGCTTAGGAGGGGGCGGTAAGAACACTGAAGCTTTCTTT
TRBV11-2,.,.,TRBJ1-1,CASSSLVGRQGEAFF,TGTGCCAGCAGCTCGTTGGTAGGCAGGCAAGGTGAAGCTTTCTTT
TRBV5-4,.,TRBD2,TRBJ2-5,CASSPFGRPAVETQYF,TGTGCCAGCAGTCCTTTCGGGAGGCCTGCGGTTGAGACCCAGTACTTC
TRBV19,.,.,TRBJ2-5,CASSTYTSSETQYF,TGTGCCAGTAGTACTTACACTAGTTCAGAGACCCAGTACTTC
TRBV10-3,.,.,TRBJ1-4,CAISGQPNEKLFF,TGTGCCATCAGCGGACAGCCTAATGAAAAACTGTTTTTT
TRBV29-1,.,.,TRBJ1-1,CSVEDLRGEAFF,TGCAGCGTTGAAGATCTGAGGGGTGAAGCTTTCTTT
TRBV7-2,.,.,TRBJ2-7,CASSLDGPLGQYF,TGTGCCAGCAGCTTAGACGGCCCTTTGGGGCAGTACTTC